The next 9 T cell receptor beta chains were all read from a single sample in a study of CD8 T cells in ankylosing spondylitis. Regarding the study as a whole: Ankylosing spondylitis blood appeared to be characterized by a TCR beta motif of under 10 highly homologous variants.

Their antigens remain unidentified. Using its own MiXCR run on the 5' RACE reads, TCRdb lists one record per CDR3 protein. The data contain some 840,000 distinct CDR3 sequences, approximately 10% of them singletons. Material for sequencing was blood, either unsorted or a sorted T cell fraction (not recorded which). These receptor sequences come from a male donor with ankylosing spondylitis.

The rearrangement links TRBV20-1 to TRBJ1-1, with 8 bases matching TRBD1. This CDR3 spans 10 amino acids. The ends lost 5 bases at V and 11 bases at J; junction bases unmatched: 4. The germline CDR1 and CDR2 sequences are DFQATT and SNEGSKA (reference sequence). This CDR3 reads CSASNRGAFF. For the CDR3, the DNA is TGCAGTGCTTCCAACAGGGGGGCTTTCTTT.

V and J are TRBV20-1 and TRBJ2-1, with D perhaps matching TRBD2 (6 bases). The germline CDR1 and CDR2 sequences are DFQATT and SNEGSKA (reference sequence). The CDR3 runs to 11 residues. V lost 5 bases and J 9 bases, leaving 11 bases between the germline ends. CDR3 sequence reads: CSAQRAVEQFF. For the CDR3, the DNA is TGCAGTGCTCAGCGGGCGGTTGAGCAGTTCTTC.

This rearrangement joins TRBV5-1 to TRBJ2-7, with D perhaps given as TRBD1 or TRBD2 (5 bases each). The CDR3 contains 14 residues. CDR1 and CDR2 (germline): SGHRS, YFSETQ. V lost 3 bases to trimming and J lost 1 base, with 11 bases between them. The CDR3 bases are TGCGCCAGCAGCTATGGGGACCGTTCCTACGAGCAGTACTTC. Its protein is CASSYGDRSYEQYF.

The CDR3 coding sequence is TGTGCCAGCCAGCCGTTGGGGTCCCCTAGCACAGATACGCAGTATTTT. Amino acid sequence: CASQPLGSPSTDTQYF. The rearrangement uses TRBV27 and TRBJ2-3; D gene unclear. The CDR3 covers 16 residues. V was clipped by 8 bases and J by 0 bases, with 18 bases between them. The V gene's germline CDR1 is MNHEY and CDR2 SMNVEV (reference sequence).

The gene calls are TRBV5-1 and TRBJ1-6, with 8 bases aligning to TRBD1. Per the germline V gene, CDR1 is SGHRS and CDR2 is YFSETQ. Trimming removed 0 bases from V and 10 bases from J; junction bases left unmatched: 12. This CDR3 contains 17 residues. In DNA, the CDR3 is TGCGCCAGCAGCTTGGGGCCGATGGACAGGGTCGAATCACCCCTCCACTTT. Protein: CASSLGPMDRVESPLHF.

The chain employs TRBV5-1 and TRBJ2-5; TRBD2 matches 13 bases. From germline, CDR1 is SGHRS and CDR2 YFSETQ. Trimming at V came to 7 bases and at J to 5 bases, leaving 8 bases not matched to a gene. The length of the CDR3 is 15 residues. The CDR3 sequence: CASSRGLAGAETQYF. The DNA for the CDR3 is TGCGCCAGCTCGCGAGGACTAGCGGGAGCGGAGACCCAGTACTTC.

The chain joins TRBV20-1 to TRBJ2-1; 8 nucleotides match TRBD2. Germline loops: CDR1 DFQATT, CDR2 SNEGSKA (reference sequence). This CDR3 is built from 15 residues. The junction had 5 bases not matched to a gene; V was cut back by 0 bases and J by 4 bases. CDR3 nucleotides: TGCAGTGCTAGAGATCTGAGCGGGAGATACAATGAGCAGTTCTTC. This gives the protein CSARDLSGRYNEQFF.

The V and J genes are TRBV20-1 and TRBJ2-5; TRBD1 agrees at 8 bases. Germline-derived CDR1 and CDR2 are DFQATT and SNEGSKA (reference sequence). This CDR3 is built from 12 residues. Trimming took 6 bases from V and 5 from J; bases not matched to a gene: 5. The CDR3 sequence: CSADRVRETQYF. In DNA form, the CDR3 reads TGCAGTGCGGACAGGGTTCGGGAGACCCAGTACTTC.

The V call is TRBV9, the J call TRBJ2-1, with D unclear. The CDR3 totals 14 residues. Germline values: CDR1 SGDLS, CDR2 YYNGEE. Trimming pared 4 bases from V and 0 bases from J, leaving 8 bases between. The CDR3 coding sequence is TGTGCCAGCAGCCGGATGGGCTCCTACAATGAGCAGTTCTTC. This sequence encodes CASSRMGSYNEQFF.